The rows below give T cell receptor beta chains drawn from one sample of a study of blood T cell repertoires in COVID-19. Sequencing used immunoSEQ multiplex PCR; TCRdb keeps in-frame clones, though not all of them. The sample has nearly 80,000 clones, 65% to 85% seen once. Sequenced input: peripheral blood. These receptors were collected from a man in his 60s with active or convalescent COVID-19. CDR3s include the opening cysteine and the closing phenylalanine or tryptophan. Fields, in order: clone size, D gene, J gene, V gene, CDR3 protein, CDR3 DNA. A D gene is named only where the DNA matches it firmly. Size is omitted from some rows. Given values are once, few, many or a class for expanded clones.

NA	TRBD1	TRBJ1-2	TRBV28	CASTIGVTGAYGYTF	TGTGCCAGCACTATCGGCGTGACAGGGGCATATGGCTACACCTTC
once	NA	TRBJ2-1	TRBV9	CASSEDWIYNEQFF	TGTGCCAGCAGCGAAGACTGGATCTACAATGAGCAGTTCTTC
NA	NA	TRBJ1-1	TRBV3-1/TRBV3-2	CASSQVREVTEAFF	TGTGCCAGCAGCCAAGTCAGGGAGGTCACTGAAGCTTTCTTT
few	TRBD2	TRBJ2-7	TRBV6-5	CASSYSRTSGIYEQYF	TGTGCCAGCAGTTACTCAAGGACTAGCGGGATCTACGAGCAGTACTTC
NA	NA	TRBJ1-6	TRBV21-1	CAIRGGSSYNSPLHF	TGTGCCATACGGGGGGGAAGCTCCTATAATTCACCCCTCCACTTT
NA	TRBD1	TRBJ2-2	TRBV5-1	CASSFQTGSYTGELFF	TGCGCCAGCAGCTTCCAGACAGGGTCCTACACCGGGGAGCTGTTTTTT
once	NA	TRBJ2-3	TRBV5-1	CASSPRTGITDTQYF	TGCGCCAGCAGCCCAAGGACTGGTATCACAGATACGCAGTATTTT
NA	TRBD2	TRBJ2-3	TRBV5-1	CASSREGGGTDTQYF	TGCGCCAGCAGCCGGGAGGGCGGCGGCACAGATACGCAGTATTTT
NA	TRBD2	TRBJ2-1	TRBV7-2	CASSARTSGYNEQFF	TGTGCCAGCAGCGCCCGGACTAGCGGTTACAATGAGCAGTTCTTC
few	TRBD1	TRBJ2-7	TRBV2	CASSPGDRDFNEQYF	TGTGCCAGCAGTCCCGGGGACAGGGACTTCAACGAGCAGTACTTC
NA	NA	TRBJ2-3	TRBV5-4	CASSLRRGGGGLDTQYF	TGTGCCAGCAGCTTGAGGCGCGGAGGGGGGGGGCTGGATACGCAGTATTTT
NA	TRBD1	TRBJ1-1	TRBV7-3	CASSLNRQGAAFF	TGTGCCAGCAGCTTAAACCGACAGGGGGCGGCTTTCTTT
NA	NA	TRBJ2-2	TRBV6-1	CASSDDPAAGELFF	TGTGCCAGCAGTGACGACCCAGCGGCCGGGGAGCTGTTTTTT
few	NA	TRBJ1-5	TRBV4-1	CASSQAQGRQPQHF	TGCGCCAGCAGCCAAGCACAGGGTAGGCAGCCCCAGCATTTT
NA	NA	TRBJ1-6	TRBV6-2/TRBV6-3	CASSPGPGDSPLHF	TGTGCCAGCAGTCCCGGACCAGGGGATTCACCCCTCCACTTT
once	NA	TRBJ1-3	TRBV9	CASSVGEAGTGNTIYF	TGTGCCAGCAGCGTAGGGGAGGCAGGGACTGGAAACACCATATATTTT
NA	NA	TRBJ2-3	TRBV7-7	CASSLTPRGTDTQYF	TGTGCTAGCAGCTTAACCCCCCGAGGCACAGATACGCAGTATTTT
NA	NA	TRBJ1-1	TRBV18	CASTSMNTEAFF	TGTGCCAGCACTTCGATGAACACTGAAGCTTTCTTT
NA	NA	TRBJ1-1	TRBV4-3	CASSQGIGGTEAFF	TGCGCCAGCAGCCAAGGCATAGGGGGCACTGAAGCTTTCTTT
NA	TRBD1	TRBJ1-3	TRBV27	CASSPRGRDGNTIYF	TGTGCCAGCAGTCCCAGGGGGCGCGACGGAAACACCATATATTTT
few	TRBD2	TRBJ2-1	TRBV5-4	CASSLASGGSNEQFF	TGTGCCAGCAGCTTGGCTAGCGGGGGGAGTAATGAGCAGTTCTTC
once	TRBD2	TRBJ2-1	TRBV4-2	CASSQVRGAGGGNEQFF	TGTGCCAGCAGCCAAGTGAGGGGGGCGGGGGGTGGCAATGAGCAGTTCTTC
NA	NA	TRBJ1-2	TRBV5-8	CASSKAGAYGYTF	TGTGCCAGCAGCAAGGCAGGGGCCTATGGCTACACCTTC
NA	NA	TRBJ2-7	TRBV2	CASRDLGASYEQYF	TGTGCCAGCAGAGACTTGGGGGCCTCCTACGAGCAGTACTTC